What follows are 10 T cell receptor beta chains derived from one specimen sequenced in a study of T cells in Graves' hyperthyroidism and ophthalmopathy. Authors of the study amplified TCR beta CDR3 regions from RNA transcripts. The TCR CDR3 was amplified in a first-round RT-PCR using the HTBI primer set. TCRdb passed the multiplex PCR reads through MiXCR, listing each CDR3 protein once. The sample carries roughly 700,000 distinct CDR3 sequences, 15% to 20% recorded once. The sequencing sample was made of blood. These receptors came from a man between 45 and 60 years old with Graves' hyperthyroidism.

There are many counts of this clonotype. The J gene is TRBJ2-3, the V gene TRBV29-1; D is ambiguous. CDR1 and CDR2 (germline): SQVTM, ANQGSEA. This CDR3 is built from 16 residues. The germline V and J ends were trimmed by 7 bases and 2 bases, with 22 bases remaining between them. In DNA form, the CDR3 reads TGCAGCGGCGACAACTTGGCCCTGGGATTCACAGATACGCAGTATTTT. Translation gives CSGDNLALGFTDTQYF.

This clonotype was picked up many times. The chain employs TRBV2 and TRBJ2-3; 8 bases align to TRBD1. CDR1 is SNHLY, CDR2 FYNNEI, per germline. The CDR3 sequence is 15 residues long. The trim removed 2 bases at V and 2 bases at J, leaving 3 bases unmatched. CDR3 sequence reads: CASSEQGAYTDTQYF. The CDR3 DNA is TGTGCCAGCAGTGAACAGGGGGCGTACACAGATACGCAGTATTTT.

This clonotype was counted ten times or more. In nucleotides, the CDR3 is TGTGCCAGCAGTCTTGACCTCCACAATGAGCAGTTCTTC. Protein product: CASSLDLHNEQFF. This chain links TRBV2 with TRBJ2-1; D uncertain. Germline CDR1 SNHLY, CDR2 FYNNEI. Trimming took off 5 bases at V and 5 bases at J, with 10 bases between the two ends. The CDR3 loop spans 13 amino acids. Full variable domain (remainder filled in from reference TRBV2 and TRBJ2-1): EPEVTQTPSHQVTQMGQEVILRCVPISNHLYFYWYRQILGQKVEFLVSFYNNEISEKSEIFDDQFSVERPDGSNFTLKIRSTKLEDSAMYFCASSLDLHNEQFFGPGTRLTVL.

The CDR3 reads CASSLLAGGPTYEQYF. The CDR3 coding sequence is TGTGCCAGCAGTTTACTAGCGGGAGGCCCAACCTACGAGCAGTACTTC. The genes are TRBV28 and TRBJ2-7, with 11 bases fitting TRBD2. From germline, CDR1 is MDHEN and CDR2 SYDVKM. This CDR3 is 16 amino acids long. V was pared by 2 bases and J by 2 bases, with 5 bases of the junction left unmatched.

This clonotype came up a few times. The V and J genes are TRBV28 and TRBJ2-7; tentatively, D is TRBD1 or TRBD2 (6 bases each). Germline V lookup: CDR1 MDHEN, CDR2 SYDVKM. CDR3 length equals 13 residues. Trimming shortened V by 4 bases and J by 4 bases, and 11 bases separated the two germline ends. The CDR3, as DNA: TGTGCCAGCAGTTCCGGGGGCGTGTACGAGCAGTACTTC. Translation gives CASSSGGVYEQYF. The full variable domain, rest sourced from reference TRBV28 and TRBJ2-7, is DVKVTQSSRYLVKRTGEKVFLECVQDMDHENMFWYRQDPGLGLRLIYFSYDVKMKEKGDIPEGYSVSREKKERFSLILESASTNQTSMYLCASSSGGVYEQYFGPGTRLTVT.

V usage is TRBV20-1 and J usage is TRBJ2-1, with 7 bases fitting TRBD2. Germline CDR1 and CDR2: DFQATT and SNEGSKA (reference sequence). Trimming took 3 bases from V and 1 from J; bases not matched to a gene: 18. This CDR3 comprises 19 residues. CDR3 DNA: TGCAGTGCTAGGAAGATGGCGCCCCGGGACTACCGATCCTACAATGAGCAGTTCTTC. It yields the protein CSARKMAPRDYRSYNEQFF.

In this sample, this clonotype turned up a few times. The chain recombines TRBV20-1 with TRBJ1-2; TRBD1 matches at 9 bases. The junction had 2 bases not matched to a gene; V was cut back by 0 bases and J by 6 bases. Germline-derived CDR1 and CDR2 are DFQATT and SNEGSKA (reference sequence). This CDR3 spans 13 amino acids. The CDR3 DNA follows: TGCAGTGCTAGAGATAGGGACAGGGATGGCTACACCTTC. Its protein product is CSARDRDRDGYTF.

This clonotype came up many times. The V call is TRBV12-3 or TRBV12-4, the J call TRBJ2-7; D is perhaps TRBD1 (5 bases). Trimming removed 5 bases at V and 5 bases at J, with 19 bases between. The CDR3 length is 15 residues. CDR3 sequence (DNA): TGTGCCAGCAGTCCCATTAGTAGGGGTGCAGACGAGCAGTACTTC. Protein sequence: CASSPISRGADEQYF.

This sequence joins TRBV28 and TRBJ1-6; a weak D match, TRBD1 (6 bases). Trimming took 5 bases from V and 12 from J, leaving 17 bases between them. The CDR3 loop spans 14 amino acids. Looked up from germline, CDR1 is MDHEN and CDR2 is SYDVKM. CDR3 DNA sequence: TGTGCCAGCAGTCCCGCGACAGGCTTGGGACCCCTCCACTTT. Translated: CASSPATGLGPLHF.

There are a few counts of this clonotype. The rearrangement links TRBV5-5 to TRBJ2-5; 12 bases are a match to TRBD2. Germline V gene lookup returns CDR1 SGHKS and CDR2 YYEKEE (reference sequence). The junction had 15 bases not matched to a gene; V was cut back by 5 bases and J by 1 base. The CDR3 contains 19 residues. CDR3 amino acids: CASSFGLAGLGAIQETQYF. In DNA, the CDR3 is TGTGCCAGCAGTTTCGGACTAGCGGGACTAGGGGCGATCCAAGAGACCCAGTACTTC.